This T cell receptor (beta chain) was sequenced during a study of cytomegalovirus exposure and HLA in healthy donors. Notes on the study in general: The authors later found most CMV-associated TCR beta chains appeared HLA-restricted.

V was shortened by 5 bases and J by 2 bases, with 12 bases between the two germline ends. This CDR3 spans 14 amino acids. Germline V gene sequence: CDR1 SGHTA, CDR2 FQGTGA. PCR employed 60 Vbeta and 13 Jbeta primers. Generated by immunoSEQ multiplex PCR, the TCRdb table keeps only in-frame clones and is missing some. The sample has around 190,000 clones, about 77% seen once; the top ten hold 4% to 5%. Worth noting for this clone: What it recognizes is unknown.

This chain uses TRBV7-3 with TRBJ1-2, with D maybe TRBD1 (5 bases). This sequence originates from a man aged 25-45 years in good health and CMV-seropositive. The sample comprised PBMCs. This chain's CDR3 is CASSPTGGNYGYTF. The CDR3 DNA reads TGTGCCAGCAGCCCTACGGGGGGGAACTATGGCTACACCTTC.